These T cell receptor beta chains were read from a single sample in a study of early T cells in non-severe SARS-CoV-2 infection. TCRdb reprocessed the 5' RACE reads with MiXCR, giving one entry per CDR3 protein. This repertoire shows approximately 69,000 distinct CDR3 sequences, approximately 10% found once; its top ten account for roughly 6.1%. Input material: whole blood. The receptors stem from an adult who was a healthcare worker with PCR-confirmed SARS-CoV-2 infection or an uninfected control (not recorded which). CDR3s include the opening cysteine and the closing phenylalanine or tryptophan. A D gene is named only where the DNA matches it firmly. Expanded clones are given a class, and other clones once, few, many or no size at all.

abundance	v_gene	d_gene	j_gene	CDR3nt	CDR3aa
many	TRBV7-6	TRBD2	TRBJ2-7	TGTGCCAGCAGCTTAGGGTCAGCGGGAGCTTCCGAGCAGTACTTC	CASSLGSAGASEQYF
-	TRBV6-1	-	TRBJ1-1	TGTGCCAGCAGTCTGCGGACAGAAAACACTGAAGCTTTCTTT	CASSLRTENTEAFF
few	TRBV5-5	TRBD1	TRBJ2-3	TGTGCCAGCAGACCACGACAGGGAGACACAGATACGCAGTATTTT	CASRPRQGDTDTQYF
many	TRBV18	-	TRBJ1-1	TGTGCCAGCTCACCACCGCGGACTTTGAACACTGAAGCTTTCTTT	CASSPPRTLNTEAFF
many	TRBV29-1	-	TRBJ1-1	TGCAGCGTTTGGGATACTGAAGCTTTCTTT	CSVWDTEAFF
few	TRBV6-5	TRBD1	TRBJ1-3	TGTGCCAGCCGAGGGGGCGCGTCAGGAAACACCATATATTTT	CASRGGASGNTIYF
many	TRBV11-3	-	TRBJ2-5	TGTGCCAGCAGCCGGAGGGAAGAGACCCAGTACTTC	CASSRREETQYF
many	TRBV18	TRBD2	TRBJ2-7	TGTGCCAGCTCAATTCTAGGACTAGCGGGGGGCGAGCAGTACTTC	CASSILGLAGGEQYF
few	TRBV20-1	-	TRBJ2-7	TGCAGTGCCCAGGAGGGGGACGAGCAGTACTTC	CSAQEGDEQYF
few	TRBV29-1	TRBD2	TRBJ2-7	TGCAGCGTTGAAGAGCGAAGCGGGAGGGACAGTAGGTACGAGCAGTACTTC	CSVEERSGRDSRYEQYF
-	TRBV29-1	-	TRBJ2-2	TGCAGCGTCGCGGGTAGGAGCACCGGGGAGCTGTTTTTT	CSVAGRSTGELFF
few	TRBV19	-	TRBJ1-6	TGTGCCAGTAGTCCCGAACGACAGGCGTCCTATAATTCACCCCTCCACTTT	CASSPERQASYNSPLHF
many	TRBV7-2	-	TRBJ2-7	TGTGCCAGCAGCTTAGTTATTTCGGCCGGGACGAGCTCCTACGAGCAGTACTTC	CASSLVISAGTSSYEQYF
few	TRBV7-2	-	TRBJ2-5	TGTGCCAGCAGCTTAGGCCTGGGGGAGACCCAGTACTTC	CASSLGLGETQYF
-	TRBV18	-	TRBJ2-1	TGTGCCAGCTCACTCATAGGGACGGGGAATGAGCAGTTCTTC	CASSLIGTGNEQFF